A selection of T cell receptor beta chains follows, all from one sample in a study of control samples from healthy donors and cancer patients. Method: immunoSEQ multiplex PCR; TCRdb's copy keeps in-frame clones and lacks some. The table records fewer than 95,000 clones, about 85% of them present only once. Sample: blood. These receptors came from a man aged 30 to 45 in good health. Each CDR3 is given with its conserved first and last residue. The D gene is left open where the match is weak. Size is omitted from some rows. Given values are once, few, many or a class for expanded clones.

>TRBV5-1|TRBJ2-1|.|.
TGCGCCAGCAGCTTGGCAGGGAGGTCCTACAATGAGCAGTTCTTC
CASSLAGRSYNEQFF
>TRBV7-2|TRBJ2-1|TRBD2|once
TGTGCCAGCAGCTCCGGACTAGCGGGATACAATGAGCAGTTCTTC
CASSSGLAGYNEQFF
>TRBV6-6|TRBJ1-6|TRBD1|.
TGTGCCAGCAGTTACTCTCCGGGACAGGAACCCTCACCCCTCCACTTT
CASSYSPGQEPSPLHF
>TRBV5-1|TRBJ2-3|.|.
TGCGCCAGCACTACCGGGAATACTGCCACAGATACGCAGTATTTT
CASTTGNTATDTQYF
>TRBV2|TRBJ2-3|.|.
TGTGCCAGCCTAGACGGGGGGCGGAAAGATACGCAGTATTTT
CASLDGGRKDTQYF
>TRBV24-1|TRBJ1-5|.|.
TGTGCCACCAGTGATCCCACGTCGAATCAGCCCCAGCATTTT
CATSDPTSNQPQHF
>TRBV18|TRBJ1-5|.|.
TGTGCCAGCTCCGAACAGGGCGGCAGCCAGCCCCAGCATTTT
CASSEQGGSQPQHF
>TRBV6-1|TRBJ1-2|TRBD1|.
TGTGCCAGCAGTGAAGTGGGACAGGGGTATGGCTACACCTTC
CASSEVGQGYGYTF
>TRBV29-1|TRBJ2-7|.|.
TGCAGCGTTGAAGGTCAGCGCTCGGGCGAGCAGTACTTC
CSVEGQRSGEQYF
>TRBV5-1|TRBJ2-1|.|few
TGCGCCAGCAGCTTGCTCCCGAGCTCGAATTCCTACAATGAGCAGTTCTTC
CASSLLPSSNSYNEQFF
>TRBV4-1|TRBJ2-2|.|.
TGCGCCAGCAGCCAAGAGGAGAACACCGGGGAGCTGTTTTTT
CASSQEENTGELFF
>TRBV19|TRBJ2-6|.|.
TGTGCCAGTAGTATTAGCTCTGGGGCCAACGTCCTGACTTTC
CASSISSGANVLTF
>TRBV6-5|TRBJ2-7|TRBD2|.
TGTGCCAGCAGTTTGGGGGGGGAGTTCTACGAGCAGTACTTC
CASSLGGEFYEQYF
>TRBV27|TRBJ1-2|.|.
TGTGCCAGCAGTCTCCGGGACTACAAAGGGGGCTACACCTTC
CASSLRDYKGGYTF
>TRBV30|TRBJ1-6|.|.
TGTGCCTGGAGTTTTTCTAGAGTACCGGGACGGAATAATTCACCCCTCCACTTT
CAWSFSRVPGRNNSPLHF
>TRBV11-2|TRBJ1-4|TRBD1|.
TGTGCCAGCAGCTTATCGGCCCTTCGAAGGGACAGGTTAGAAAAACTGTTTTTT
CASSLSALRRDRLEKLFF
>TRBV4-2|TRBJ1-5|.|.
TGTGCCAGCAGCCAAGGGCCGACCCTGACAGGAACCAATCAGCCCCAGCATTTT
CASSQGPTLTGTNQPQHF
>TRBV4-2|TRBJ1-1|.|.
TGTGCCAGCAGCCAAGAAGGCGGGCGGGCCCAGGGGAACACTGAAGCTTTCTTT
CASSQEGGRAQGNTEAFF
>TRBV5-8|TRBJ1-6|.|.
TGTGCCAGCAGCTTGTGGGGTGATAGGACCCTCCACTTT
CASSLWGDRTLHF
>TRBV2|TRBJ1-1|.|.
TGTGCCAGCAGCGGAGACACCAACACTGAAGCTTTCTTT
CASSGDTNTEAFF
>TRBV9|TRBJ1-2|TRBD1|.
TGTGCCAGCAAAAGGACAGGGGGCGACTATGGCTACACCTTC
CASKRTGGDYGYTF
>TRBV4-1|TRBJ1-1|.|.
TGCGCCAGCAGCCTAAGCGAAGGGGTTGACACTGAAGCTTTCTTT
CASSLSEGVDTEAFF